These 26 T cell receptor beta chains originate from one sample sequenced in a study of OX40 agonist ivuxolimab in advanced cancers. The protocol used for the library was the immunoSEQ multiplex PCR assay. TCRdb mirrors the immuneACCESS table, restricted to in-frame sequences. Some clones are absent from its copies; in checked studies, under half trace to an unresolved V gene, and the reason for the others is unknown. Present in this sample are tens of thousands of clones, about four fifths of which were seen just once. The biggest ten clones account for under 8% of the sample. This specimen consisted of CD4+ or CD8+ T cells sorted from blood, obtained in a trial of the OX40 agonist ivuxolimab. These receptors were collected from an adult with an advanced solid tumor such as melanoma, head and neck, liver or kidney cancer.

The genes are TRBV30 and TRBJ2-5; D may be TRBD1 or TRBD2 (7 bases each). The CDR3 runs to 13 residues. Germline loops: CDR1 GTSNPN, CDR2 SVGIG (reference sequence). V was cut by 6 bases and J by 4 bases, with 15 bases left in between. CDR3 sequence (DNA): TGTGCCTGTCTGGCAGGGGGGGGAGAGACCCAGTACTTC. It translates to CACLAGGGETQYF.

V usage is TRBV7-8 and J usage is TRBJ2-6; D is possibly TRBD1 or TRBD2 (5 bases each). The CDR3 consists of 15 residues. Germline CDR1 and CDR2: SGHVS and FQNEAQ. Deletions cut 5 bases from V and 4 bases from J, with 12 bases between. The CDR3 protein is CASSVTGTGANVLTF. For the CDR3, the DNA is TGTGCCAGCAGCGTAACGGGGACCGGGGCCAACGTCCTGACTTTC.

This clone came up a few times. The chain couples TRBV30 to TRBJ1-1; D is unresolved. In germline, CDR1 is GTSNPN, CDR2 SVGIG (reference sequence). The CDR3 consists of 14 residues. The V end was cut by 0 bases, the J end by 5 bases, with 13 bases between. This chain's CDR3 is CAWSVSGSGTEAFF. The CDR3 DNA sequence: TGTGCCTGGAGTGTTTCGGGGAGTGGAACTGAAGCTTTCTTT. Using reference TRBV30 and TRBJ1-1 for the parts outside the CDR3, the full variable domain is SQTIHQWPATLVQPVGSPLSLECTVEGTSNPNLYWYRQAAGRGLQLLFYSVGIGQISSEVPQNLSASRPQDRQFILSSKKLLLSDSGFYLCAWSVSGSGTEAFFGQGTRLTVV.

The chain joins TRBV13 to TRBJ2-1; 7 bases fit TRBD1. The CDR3 totals 12 residues. The ends lost 5 bases at V and 10 bases at J; junction bases unmatched: 5. Looked up from germline, CDR1 is PRHDT and CDR2 is FYEKMQ (reference sequence). The CDR3 protein is CASSRPQGEQFF. The CDR3 DNA follows: TGTGCCAGCAGCCGCCCACAGGGGGAGCAGTTCTTC.

About this clone itself: A junction end diverges from the germline sequence, so it may reflect a read error. The chain joins TRBV29-1 to TRBJ1-2; D is uncertain. Germline V lookup: CDR1 SQVTM, CDR2 ANQGSEA. CDR3 length: 11 amino acids. CDR3 protein: CSVEEDYGYTF. CDR3 DNA: TGCAGCGTCGAAGAGGACTATGGCTACACCTTC.

The chain joins TRBV25-1 to TRBJ1-3; D is ambiguous. The CDR3 length is 16 residues. CDR1 and CDR2 from the germline V gene are MGHDK and SYGVNS. The V end lost 1 base, the J end lost 4 bases, and 14 bases lay between the germline ends. CDR3 in DNA: TGTGCCAGCAGTGAATCTGGTGGCCCGGGAGGAAACACCATATATTTT. Translating it yields CASSESGGPGGNTIYF.

The V and J genes are TRBV5-1 and TRBJ2-2, with TRBD1 identical over 9 bases. Germline CDR1 reads SGHRS; CDR2 reads YFSETQ. J lost 4 bases, V lost 2 bases, and 9 bases had no gene match. The CDR3 has 17 residues. The CDR3 region has the DNA TGCGCCAGCAGCTTAGGGACAGGGTTTCGTGCCACCGGGGAGCTGTTTTTT. This gives the protein CASSLGTGFRATGELFF.

This clone was picked up a small number of times. This sequence joins TRBV18 and TRBJ1-6; D gene unclear. Trimming shortened V by 2 bases and J by 16 bases, and 15 bases separated the two germline ends. Germline CDR1 reads KGHSH; CDR2 reads LQKENI. This CDR3 is 13 amino acids long. CDR3 nucleotides: TGTGCCAGCTCACCAACCTCCTCCTCCTGGCTCCACTTT. Protein sequence: CASSPTSSSWLHF. The entire variable domain, with the rest obtained from reference TRBV18 and TRBJ1-6, is as follows: NAGVMQNPRHLVRRRGQEARLRCSPMKGHSHVYWYRQLPEEGLKFMVYLQKENIIDESGMPKERFSAEFPKEGPSILRIQQVVRGDSAAYFCASSPTSSSWLHFGNGTRLTVT.

This clone was seen only a few times. The chain uses TRBV5-1 and TRBJ1-5; D uncertain. The CDR3 sequence is 11 residues long. Germline CDR1 reads SGHRS; CDR2 reads YFSETQ. Trimming shortened V by 5 bases and J by 6 bases, and 6 bases separated the two germline ends. The CDR3 sequence: CASREGQPQHF. CDR3 coding DNA: TGCGCCAGCAGAGAAGGTCAGCCCCAGCATTTT.

This clone has more than one count but fewer than ten. The chain employs TRBV6-5 and TRBJ1-2, with a tentative D call TRBD1 (5 bases). The V gene lost 6 bases and the J gene lost 3 bases, with 14 bases spanning the gap. Germline V CDR1 and CDR2: MNHEY, SVGAGI. The CDR3 is 14 amino acids. DNA of the CDR3: TGTGCCAGCAGCCCCAGCAGGGATGACTATGGCTACACCTTC. This translates into CASSPSRDDYGYTF.

The chain carries TRBV30 and TRBJ1-1, with no clear D. Germline V gene sequence: CDR1 GTSNPN, CDR2 SVGIG (reference sequence). V was trimmed by 0 bases and J by 0 bases, leaving 8 bases between them. The CDR3 spans 14 residues. The CDR3 nucleotides are TGTGCCTGGAGTGTATGGAGCCTGAACACTGAAGCTTTCTTT. It specifies CAWSVWSLNTEAFF.

CDR3 sequence: CASSLSHFGGTEAFF. CDR3 DNA: TGTGCCAGCAGCTTGAGTCACTTCGGGGGAACTGAAGCTTTCTTT. This sequence joins TRBV11-3 and TRBJ1-1, with D maybe TRBD1 (5 bases). The CDR3 consists of 15 residues. V gave up 3 bases and J gave up 5 bases, with 16 bases separating them. The germline V gene encodes CDR1 SGHNT and CDR2 YENEEA.

V is TRBV11-2 and J is TRBJ2-2; D could derive from TRBD1 or TRBD2 (5 bases each). Between the trimmed V and J ends, which lost 4 bases and 7 bases, there was a span of 10 bases. CDR3 length equals 13 residues. Germline V gene sequence: CDR1 SGHAT, CDR2 FQNNGV. CDR3 DNA sequence: TGTGCCAGCAGCTCCGGGACGTACGGGGAGCTGTTTTTT. Translating gives CASSSGTYGELFF.

CDR3 protein: CASSLTQLSYEQYF. The CDR3 region has the DNA TGTGCCAGCAGCTTAACACAGCTCTCCTACGAGCAGTACTTC. The chain combines TRBV7-2 with TRBJ2-7, with unresolved D. Deletions cut 2 bases from V and 0 bases from J, with 8 bases between. The CDR3 length is 14 residues. Germline V gene data show CDR1 as SGHTA and CDR2 as FQGNSA.

In regard to this clone: The same CDR3 arises from other DNA sequences in this sample as well. The V gene is TRBV20-1, the J gene TRBJ2-5; D is undetermined. The length of the CDR3 is 11 residues. In germline, CDR1 is DFQATT, CDR2 SNEGSKA (reference sequence). V was cut by 4 bases and J by 5 bases, with 8 bases left in between. CDR3 sequence: CSATRAETQYF. The CDR3 DNA reads as TGCAGTGCTACACGAGCGGAGACCCAGTACTTC.

The CDR3 is CASSLGNEQFF. CDR3 in DNA: TGTGCCAGCAGCTTAGGCAATGAGCAGTTCTTC. The gene calls are TRBV7-9 and TRBJ2-1; D gene ambiguous. Germline CDR1 reads SEHNR; CDR2 reads FQNEAQ (reference sequence). V gave up 1 base and J gave up 6 bases, with 1 base separating them. CDR3 length equals 11 residues.

The chain combines TRBV27 with TRBJ2-7; a weak D match, TRBD2 (7 bases). The CDR3 spans 16 residues. Germline assignment: CDR1 MNHEY and CDR2 SMNVEV (reference sequence). The germline V and J ends were trimmed by 5 bases and 2 bases, with 19 bases remaining between them. The CDR3 spells CASSRWGGGGAYEQYF. The CDR3 region has the DNA TGTGCCAGCAGTCGCTGGGGGGGAGGGGGAGCCTACGAGCAGTACTTC.

In this sample, this clone turned up once. CDR3 region: CASSKGQGTTNEKLFF. CDR3 coding DNA: TGCGCCAGCAGCAAAGGGCAGGGGACAACTAATGAAAAACTGTTTTTT. The chain combines TRBV4-1 with TRBJ1-4, with D possibly matching TRBD1 (6 bases). The CDR3 loop spans 16 amino acids. Germline V gene lookup returns CDR1 MGHRA and CDR2 YSYEKL. Trimming pared 5 bases from V and 0 bases from J, leaving 13 bases between.

Comment on this clone: At one boundary the junction diverges from the germline segment, which might be a read error. The gene calls are TRBV2 and TRBJ1-1; perhaps TRBD1 as D (5 bases). Germline-derived CDR1 and CDR2 are SNHLY and FYNNEI. CDR3 size: 12 residues. Here the CDR3 DNA reads TGTGCCCGCAGGGCACAGTTTTCAGAAGCTTTCTTT. Its translation: CARRAQFSEAFF.

In its sample, this clone was seen once. The gene calls are TRBV2 and TRBJ1-5; tentative D call: TRBD1 (5 bases). The CDR3 has 15 residues. Trimming removed 6 bases from V and 4 bases from J, with 16 bases in between. The V gene's germline CDR1 is SNHLY and CDR2 FYNNEI. Here the CDR3 reads CASREPGTLNQPQHF. CDR3 nucleotide sequence: TGTGCCAGCAGAGAGCCCGGGACCCTAAATCAGCCCCAGCATTTT.

The chain has TRBV30 and TRBJ1-4, with D possibly being TRBD1 (5 bases). This CDR3 comprises 14 residues. Germline values: CDR1 GTSNPN, CDR2 SVGIG (reference sequence). The germline V and J ends were trimmed by 1 base and 5 bases, with 11 bases remaining between them. In DNA form, the CDR3 reads TGTGCCTGGAGTGAGCGGGGGTACAATGAAAAACTGTTTTTT. Translating it yields CAWSERGYNEKLFF. The whole variable domain, filled in from reference TRBV30 and TRBJ1-4, reads SQTIHQWPATLVQPVGSPLSLECTVEGTSNPNLYWYRQAAGRGLQLLFYSVGIGQISSEVPQNLSASRPQDRQFILSSKKLLLSDSGFYLCAWSERGYNEKLFFGSGTQLSVL.

This sequence joins TRBV5-8 and TRBJ2-3; 7 nucleotides line up with TRBD2. The germline V gene encodes CDR1 SGHTS and CDR2 YDEGEE. The CDR3 covers 16 residues. J was trimmed by 5 bases and V by 1 base; bases with no gene match: 10. The CDR3 region has the DNA TGTGCCAGCAGCTTGCCGGGGGGACTCCGTATAGATACGCAGTATTTT. Translated: CASSLPGGLRIDTQYF.

The rearrangement uses TRBV5-1 and TRBJ1-5, with 11 bases that match TRBD1. CDR1 and CDR2 from the germline V gene are SGHRS and YFSETQ. The CDR3 loop spans 17 amino acids. Germline trimming cut 4 bases from V and 0 bases from J; bases unmatched to any gene: 6. Here the CDR3 DNA reads TGCGCCAGCAGCCCGGGACAGGGGGGATATAGCAATCAGCCCCAGCATTTT. As protein: CASSPGQGGYSNQPQHF.

The gene calls are TRBV6-1 and TRBJ1-6; D unclear. The CDR3 is 11 residues long. Trimming cost V 5 bases and J 12 bases, with 8 bases left between them. Germline values: CDR1 MNHNS, CDR2 SASEGT. DNA for the CDR3: TGTGCCAGCAGTTCTCCTGGACCCCTCCACTTT. This codes for CASSSPGPLHF.

This clone was seen a single time. V and J are TRBV11-1 and TRBJ2-3; possible D gene TRBD1, 6 bases. The ends were cut back, 4 bases at V and 5 bases at J, with 13 bases in the middle. CDR1 and CDR2 from the germline V gene are SGHAT and FQDESV (reference sequence). This CDR3 has 14 residues. The CDR3 here is CASSYSGEGDTQYF. The DNA of the CDR3 is TGTGCCAGCAGCTATTCAGGGGAAGGAGATACGCAGTATTTT.

V usage is TRBV9 and J usage is TRBJ1-2; a weak D match, TRBD1 (5 bases). The CDR3 runs 12 residues. CDR1 SGDLS and CDR2 YYNGEE come from the germline V gene. Trimming pared 1 base from V and 7 bases from J, leaving 8 bases between. The CDR3 is CASSVQGAGYTF. CDR3 sequence (DNA): TGTGCCAGCAGCGTACAGGGCGCTGGCTACACCTTC.